This TCR beta chain came from a study of Ad26.COV2.S vaccination and SARS-CoV-2 variants. Looking at the study overall: The trial was COV1001 and the donor's arm was Ad26.COV2.S. The study gave Ad26.COV2.S intramuscularly, once or twice 56 days apart.

Of note for this clone: No antigen is known for it.

TCRdb's copy holds only in-frame clones and misses some; the assay was immunoSEQ multiplex PCR. The sample lists more than 300,000 clones, 75% to 90% occurring once. Study observations and caveats: Vaccinated individuals (as opposed to placebo recipients) had higher spike-specific TCR breadth.

V was cut by 4 bases and J by 6 bases, with 14 bases left in between. CDR1 and CDR2 from the germline V gene are MNHEY and SVGAGI. The CDR3 contains 14 residues. Treatment of the sample: around 19 received Ad26.COV2.S at low or high dose, single or two shots; 5 received placebo; per-sample allocation not given. Samples were taken on day 63 after the first vaccine or placebo injection. An Ad26 vector that expressed Wuhan-strain SARS-CoV-2 spike constituted the vaccine. This clonotype was obtained from a person aged 18-60 years who received the Ad26.COV2.S COVID-19 vaccine or a placebo. Specimen: peripheral blood, collected in a trial of Ad26.COV2.S vaccine versus placebo. The rearrangement links TRBV6-5 to TRBJ2-3; tentatively, D is TRBD2 (6 bases). The CDR3 loop is CASSFSGPPDTQYF. CDR3 nucleotide sequence: TGTGCCAGCAGTTTTAGCGGACCGCCGGATACGCAGTATTTT.